This TCR beta chain was sequenced in a study of CD8+ T cells in alopecia areata. This clone was found a few times. Germline V gene sequence: CDR1 SGHRS, CDR2 YFSETQ. This CDR3 has 14 amino acids. V dropped 4 bases and J dropped 4 bases, with 12 bases sitting between them. Treatment of the sample: oral pan-JAK inhibitor, 5-10 mg twice daily. TCR sequencing used cDNA made by reverse transcription of extracted RNA. The repertoire was sequenced with immunoSEQ multiplex PCR; TCRdb's copy has only in-frame clones and lacks some. The data contain a few hundred thousand clones, about 50% of them singletons. This sequence originates from a human donor with alopecia areata. The chain recombines TRBV5-1 with TRBJ2-1; D may be TRBD2 (6 bases). Sequenced material: CD4+ T cells sorted from blood, taken at week 4, from a patient treated with tofacitinib. The CDR3 sequence is CASSLGLRYNEQFF. For the CDR3, the DNA is TGCGCCAGCAGCCTGGGACTCCGGTACAATGAGCAGTTCTTC.